This T cell receptor (beta chain) was found in a study of cytomegalovirus exposure and HLA in healthy donors. Sequenced by immunoSEQ multiplex PCR; TCRdb stores in-frame clones only, minus some. The sample includes 120,000 or so clones, approximately 89% seen only once; the top ten take around 2%. This CDR3 region has 14 residues. Germline CDR1 reads SGHTA; CDR2 reads FQGNSA. V dropped 5 bases and J dropped 5 bases, with 16 bases sitting between them. This sequence joins TRBV7-2 and TRBJ2-7; D not resolved. The sequence was obtained from a woman aged 18-29 years in good health and CMV-seronegative. The sample taken for sequencing was PBMCs. The CDR3 is CASSEAANVDEQYF. The CDR3 DNA reads as TGTGCCAGCAGCGAAGCCGCCAACGTCGACGAGCAGTACTTC.